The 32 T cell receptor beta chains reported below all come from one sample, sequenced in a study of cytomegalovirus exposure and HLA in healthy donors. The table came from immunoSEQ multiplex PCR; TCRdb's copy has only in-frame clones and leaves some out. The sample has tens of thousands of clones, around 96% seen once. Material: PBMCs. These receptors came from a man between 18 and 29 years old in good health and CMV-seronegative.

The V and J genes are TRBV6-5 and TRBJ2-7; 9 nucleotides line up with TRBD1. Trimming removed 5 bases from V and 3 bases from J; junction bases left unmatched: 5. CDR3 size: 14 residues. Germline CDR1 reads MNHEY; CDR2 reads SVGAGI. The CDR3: CASSKPGQGYEQYF. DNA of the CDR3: TGTGCCAGCAGTAAACCGGGACAGGGCTACGAGCAGTACTTC.

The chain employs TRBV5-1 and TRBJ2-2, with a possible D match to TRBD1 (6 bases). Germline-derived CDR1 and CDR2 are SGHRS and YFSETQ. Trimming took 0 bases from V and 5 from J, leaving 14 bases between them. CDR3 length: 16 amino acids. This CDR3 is CASSLEGDWYTGELFF. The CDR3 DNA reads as TGCGCCAGCAGCTTGGAGGGGGATTGGTATACCGGGGAGCTGTTTTTT.

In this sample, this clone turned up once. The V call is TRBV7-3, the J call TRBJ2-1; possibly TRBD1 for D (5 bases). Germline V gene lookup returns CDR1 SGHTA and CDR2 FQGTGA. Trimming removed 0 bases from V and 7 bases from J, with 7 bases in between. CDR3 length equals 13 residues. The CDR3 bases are TGTGCCAGCAGCTTAACGCAGGGAAATGAGCAGTTCTTC. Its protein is CASSLTQGNEQFF. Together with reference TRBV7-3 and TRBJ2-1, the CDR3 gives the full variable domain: GAGVSQTPSNKVTEKGKYVELRCDPISGHTALYWYRQSLGQGPEFLIYFQGTGAADDSGLPNDRFFAVRPEGSVSTLKIQRTERGDSAVYLCASSLTQGNEQFFGPGTRLTVL.

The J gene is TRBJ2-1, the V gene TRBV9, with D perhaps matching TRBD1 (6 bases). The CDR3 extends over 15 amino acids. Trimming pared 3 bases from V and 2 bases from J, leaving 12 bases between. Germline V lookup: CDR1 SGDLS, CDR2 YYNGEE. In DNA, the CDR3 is TGTGCCAGCAGCGCCAGGGGATGGGCCTACAATGAGCAGTTCTTC. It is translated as CASSARGWAYNEQFF.

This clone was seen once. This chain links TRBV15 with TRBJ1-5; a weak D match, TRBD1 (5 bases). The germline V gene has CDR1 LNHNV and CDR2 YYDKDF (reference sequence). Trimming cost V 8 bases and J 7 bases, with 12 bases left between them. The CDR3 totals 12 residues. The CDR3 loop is CATAGRGQPQHF. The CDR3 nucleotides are TGTGCCACCGCAGGGCGCGGACAGCCCCAGCATTTT.

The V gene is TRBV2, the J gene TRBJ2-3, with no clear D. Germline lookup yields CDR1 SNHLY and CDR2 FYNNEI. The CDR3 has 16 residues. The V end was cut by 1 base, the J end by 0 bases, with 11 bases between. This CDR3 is CASSEDHSISTDTQYF. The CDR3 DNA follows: TGTGCCAGCAGTGAAGATCACAGTATTAGCACAGATACGCAGTATTTT.

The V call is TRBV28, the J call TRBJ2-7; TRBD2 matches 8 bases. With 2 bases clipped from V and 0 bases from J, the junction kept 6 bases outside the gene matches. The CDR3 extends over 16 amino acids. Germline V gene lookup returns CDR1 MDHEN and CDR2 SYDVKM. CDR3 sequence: CASSLGLAGLSYEQYF. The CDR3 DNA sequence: TGTGCCAGCAGTTTAGGGCTAGCGGGCCTCTCCTACGAGCAGTACTTC.

The CDR3 loop reads CASALGGQGGEGYTF. The CDR3 nucleotides are TGTGCCAGTGCTCTCGGGGGACAGGGCGGTGAAGGCTACACCTTC. V is TRBV19 and J is TRBJ1-2, with 9 nucleotides matching TRBD1. The CDR3 length is 15 residues. Germline-derived CDR1 and CDR2 are LNHDA and SQIVND (reference sequence). V trimming: 8 bases; J trimming: 8 bases; junction bases outside the gene matches: 15.

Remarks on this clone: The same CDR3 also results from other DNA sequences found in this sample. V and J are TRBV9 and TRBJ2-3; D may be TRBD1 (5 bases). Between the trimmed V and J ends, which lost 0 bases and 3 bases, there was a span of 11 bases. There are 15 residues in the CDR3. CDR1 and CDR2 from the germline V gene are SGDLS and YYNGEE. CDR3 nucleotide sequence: TGTGCCAGCAGCGTAGAGGGGCGACGGACAGATACGCAGTATTTT. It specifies CASSVEGRRTDTQYF. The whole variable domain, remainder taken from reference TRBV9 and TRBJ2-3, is DSGVTQTPKHLITATGQRVTLRCSPRSGDLSVYWYQQSLDQGLQFLIQYYNGEERAKGNILERFSAQQFPDLHSELNLSSLELGDSALYFCASSVEGRRTDTQYFGPGTRLTVL.

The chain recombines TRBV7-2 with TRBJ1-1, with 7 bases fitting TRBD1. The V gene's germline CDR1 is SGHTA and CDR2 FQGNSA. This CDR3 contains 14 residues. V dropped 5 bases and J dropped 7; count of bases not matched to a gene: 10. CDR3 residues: CASSLATGVNEAFF. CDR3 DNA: TGTGCCAGCAGCCTCGCTACAGGGGTTAATGAAGCTTTCTTT.

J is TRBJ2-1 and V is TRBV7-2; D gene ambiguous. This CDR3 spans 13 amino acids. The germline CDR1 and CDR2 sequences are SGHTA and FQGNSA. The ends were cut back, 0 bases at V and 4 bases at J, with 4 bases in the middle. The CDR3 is CASSLAVYNEQFF. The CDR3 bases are TGTGCCAGCAGCTTAGCCGTGTACAATGAGCAGTTCTTC.

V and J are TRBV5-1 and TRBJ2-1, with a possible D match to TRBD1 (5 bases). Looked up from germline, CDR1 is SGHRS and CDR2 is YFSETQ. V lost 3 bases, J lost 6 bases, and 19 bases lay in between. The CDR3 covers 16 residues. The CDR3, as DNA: TGCGCCAGCAGCTCTTTGTTTGGCAGGGATAGCAATGAGCAGTTCTTC. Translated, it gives CASSSLFGRDSNEQFF.

CDR3 region: CASSFSRSTEAFF. Written as DNA, the CDR3 is TGTGCCAGCAGTTTCTCTAGAAGCACTGAAGCTTTCTTT. The V gene is TRBV28, the J gene TRBJ1-1; D is ambiguous. Trimming left V 3 bases short and J 4 bases short, with 9 bases between. The CDR3 loop spans 13 amino acids. The V gene's germline CDR1 is MDHEN and CDR2 SYDVKM.

The CDR3 is CASSLQAGEKLFF. CDR3 nucleotides: TGTGCCAGCAGTTTACAAGCCGGGGAAAAACTGTTTTTT. The V call is TRBV27, the J call TRBJ1-4, with D uncertain. In germline, CDR1 is MNHEY, CDR2 SMNVEV (reference sequence). V lost 2 bases, J lost 8 bases, and 9 bases lay in between. The CDR3 consists of 13 residues.

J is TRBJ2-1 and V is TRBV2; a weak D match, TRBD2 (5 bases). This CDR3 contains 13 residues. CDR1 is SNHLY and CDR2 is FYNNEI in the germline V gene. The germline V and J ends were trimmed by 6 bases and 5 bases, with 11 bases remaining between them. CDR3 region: CASRRGLNNEQFF. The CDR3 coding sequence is TGTGCCAGCAGAAGAGGACTCAACAATGAGCAGTTCTTC.

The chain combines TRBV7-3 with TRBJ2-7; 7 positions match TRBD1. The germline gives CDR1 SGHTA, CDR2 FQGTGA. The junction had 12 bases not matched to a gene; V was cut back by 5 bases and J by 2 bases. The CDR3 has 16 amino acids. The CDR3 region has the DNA TGTGCCAGCAGCACTGGCCTTGGGCAGGGGGCCTACGAGCAGTACTTC. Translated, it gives CASSTGLGQGAYEQYF.

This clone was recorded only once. CDR3 loop: CARSGTTVSYNEQFF. The CDR3, as DNA: TGTGCCAGAAGCGGAACTACTGTATCCTACAATGAGCAGTTCTTC. The chain recombines TRBV5-3 with TRBJ2-1; D not certain. TRBV5-3 is recorded as an ORF, its role being uncertain. Trimming took off 4 bases at V and 1 base at J, with 12 bases between the two ends. The length of the CDR3 is 15 residues.

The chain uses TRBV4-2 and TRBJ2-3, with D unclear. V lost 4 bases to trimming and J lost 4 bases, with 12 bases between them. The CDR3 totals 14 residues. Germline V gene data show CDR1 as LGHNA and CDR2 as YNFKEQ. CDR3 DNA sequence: TGTGCCAGCAGCCCGAATTGGGCCTCAGATACGCAGTATTTT. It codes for CASSPNWASDTQYF.

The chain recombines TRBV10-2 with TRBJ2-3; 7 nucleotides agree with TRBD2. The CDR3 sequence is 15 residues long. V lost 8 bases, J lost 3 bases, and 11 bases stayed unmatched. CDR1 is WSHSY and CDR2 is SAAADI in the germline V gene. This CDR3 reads CASSVKGGLTDTQYF. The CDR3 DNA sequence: TGCGCCAGCTCCGTTAAGGGAGGGCTGACAGATACGCAGTATTTT.

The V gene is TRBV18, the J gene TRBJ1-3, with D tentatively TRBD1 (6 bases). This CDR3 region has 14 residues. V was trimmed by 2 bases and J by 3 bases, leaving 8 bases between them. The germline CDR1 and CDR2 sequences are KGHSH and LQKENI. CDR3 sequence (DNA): TGTGCCAGCTCACCAGGGGGCATTGGAAACACCATATATTTT. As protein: CASSPGGIGNTIYF.

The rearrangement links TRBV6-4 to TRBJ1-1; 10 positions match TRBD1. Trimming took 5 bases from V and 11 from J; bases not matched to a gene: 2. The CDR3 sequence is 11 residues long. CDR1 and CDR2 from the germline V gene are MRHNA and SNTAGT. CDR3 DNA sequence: TGTGCCAGCAGTCTGGACAGGGGGGCTTTCTTT. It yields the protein CASSLDRGAFF.

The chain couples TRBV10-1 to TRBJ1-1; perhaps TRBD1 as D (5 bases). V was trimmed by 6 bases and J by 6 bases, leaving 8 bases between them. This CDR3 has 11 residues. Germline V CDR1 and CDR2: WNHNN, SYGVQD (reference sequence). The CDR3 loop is CASSSGPEAFF. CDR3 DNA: TGCGCCAGCAGCTCAGGGCCTGAAGCTTTCTTT.

The CDR3 here is CASSYGDRSTYEQYF. The CDR3 DNA follows: TGTGCCAGCAGTTACGGGGACAGGTCTACCTACGAGCAGTACTTC. The chain is built from TRBV6-6 and TRBJ2-7; 8 nucleotides line up with TRBD1. The CDR3 sequence is 15 residues long. The ends lost 2 bases at V and 2 bases at J; junction bases unmatched: 5. Germline assignment: CDR1 MNHNY and CDR2 SVGAGI (reference sequence).

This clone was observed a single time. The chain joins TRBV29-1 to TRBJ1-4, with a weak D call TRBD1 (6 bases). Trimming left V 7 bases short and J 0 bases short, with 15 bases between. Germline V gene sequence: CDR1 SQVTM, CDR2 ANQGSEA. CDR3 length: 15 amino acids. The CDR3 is CSDWQGLATNEKLFF. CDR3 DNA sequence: TGCAGCGACTGGCAGGGGCTAGCAACTAATGAAAAACTGTTTTTT.

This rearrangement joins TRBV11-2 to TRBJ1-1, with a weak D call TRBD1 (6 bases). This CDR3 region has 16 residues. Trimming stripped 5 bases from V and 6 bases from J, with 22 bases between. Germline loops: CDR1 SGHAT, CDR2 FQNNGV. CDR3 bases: TGTGCCAGCAGCGCCCAATTGATCGGACAGACGTCTGAAGCTTTCTTT. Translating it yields CASSAQLIGQTSEAFF. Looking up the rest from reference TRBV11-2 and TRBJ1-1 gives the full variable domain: EAGVAQSPRYKIIEKRQSVAFWCNPISGHATLYWYQQILGQGPKLLIQFQNNGVVDDSQLPKDRFSAERLKGVDSTLKIQPAKLEDSAVYLCASSAQLIGQTSEAFFGQGTRLTVV.

The CDR3 loop is CASSLEREGTDTQYF. DNA for the CDR3: TGTGCCAGCAGCTTAGAACGCGAAGGCACAGATACGCAGTATTTT. This sequence joins TRBV13 and TRBJ2-3, with D hard to call. This CDR3 region has 15 residues. Trimming removed 1 base at V and 1 base at J, with 9 bases between. Germline V gene data show CDR1 as PRHDT and CDR2 as FYEKMQ (reference sequence).

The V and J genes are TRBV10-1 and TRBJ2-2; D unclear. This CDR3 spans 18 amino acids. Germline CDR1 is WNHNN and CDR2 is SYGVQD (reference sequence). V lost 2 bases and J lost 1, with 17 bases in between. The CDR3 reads CASSERRIPTLNTGELFF. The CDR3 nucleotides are TGCGCCAGCAGTGAGAGAAGAATACCTACTCTGAACACCGGGGAGCTGTTTTTT.

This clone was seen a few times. The CDR3 loop is CASSQGFGNQPQHF. The CDR3 coding sequence is TGCGCCAGCAGTCAGGGATTCGGGAATCAGCCCCAGCATTTT. The V gene is TRBV10-2, the J gene TRBJ1-5; maybe TRBD1 (5 bases). Deletions cut 5 bases from V and 4 bases from J, with 12 bases between. This CDR3 has 14 amino acids. The germline V gene encodes CDR1 WSHSY and CDR2 SAAADI.

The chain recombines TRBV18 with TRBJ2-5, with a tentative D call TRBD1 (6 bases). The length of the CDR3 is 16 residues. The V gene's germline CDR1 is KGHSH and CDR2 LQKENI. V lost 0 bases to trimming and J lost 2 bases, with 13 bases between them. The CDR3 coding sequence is TGTGCCAGCTCACCACCGGGGGAAACAGGGCAAGAGACCCAGTACTTC. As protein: CASSPPGETGQETQYF.

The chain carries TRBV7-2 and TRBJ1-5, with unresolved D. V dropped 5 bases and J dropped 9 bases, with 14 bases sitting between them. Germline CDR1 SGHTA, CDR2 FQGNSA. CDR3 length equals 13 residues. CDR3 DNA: TGTGCCAGCAGCCAAACCAGCGTCACGCCCCAGCATTTT. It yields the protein CASSQTSVTPQHF.

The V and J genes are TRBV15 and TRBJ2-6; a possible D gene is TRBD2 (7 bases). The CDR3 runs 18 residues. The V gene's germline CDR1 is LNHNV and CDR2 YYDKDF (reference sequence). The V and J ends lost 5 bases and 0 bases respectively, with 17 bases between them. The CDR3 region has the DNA TGTGCCACCAGCCGAGGGGGGGTTAAGCACTCTGGGGCCAACGTCCTGACTTTC. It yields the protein CATSRGGVKHSGANVLTF.

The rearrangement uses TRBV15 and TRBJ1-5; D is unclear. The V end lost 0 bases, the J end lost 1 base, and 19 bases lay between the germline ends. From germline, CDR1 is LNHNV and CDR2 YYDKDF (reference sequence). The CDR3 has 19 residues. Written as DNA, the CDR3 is TGTGCCACCAGCAGAGATTATGGAGGTAACGGGAAAAGCAATCAGCCCCAGCATTTT. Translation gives CATSRDYGGNGKSNQPQHF. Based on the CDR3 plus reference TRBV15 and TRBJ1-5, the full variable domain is DAMVIQNPRYQVTQFGKPVTLSCSQTLNHNVMYWYQQKSSQAPKLLFHYYDKDFNNEADTPDNFQSRRPNTSFCFLDIRSPGLGDTAMYLCATSRDYGGNGKSNQPQHFGDGTRLSIL.